These 6 T cell receptor beta chains were all obtained from the same sample, sequenced in a study of identical twins. In TCRdb, the 5' RACE reads were re-called with MiXCR into one record per CDR3 protein. The sample lists approximately 670,000 distinct CDR3 sequences, roughly 6.2% occurring once. The specimen sequenced was naive T cells sorted from blood. The receptors derive from a young man in good health.

This chain joins TRBV18 and TRBJ2-3; D gene unclear. This CDR3 has 16 amino acids. With 1 base removed from V and 1 base from J, the gap between germline ends came to 12 bases. Germline V gene data show CDR1 as KGHSH and CDR2 as LQKENI. The CDR3 sequence: CASSPQVAIRTDTQYF. In nucleotides, the CDR3 is TGTGCCAGCTCACCACAGGTCGCTATTCGCACAGATACGCAGTATTTT.

In this sample, this clonotype turned up many times. The chain couples TRBV7-2 to TRBJ2-1, with D maybe TRBD2 (6 bases). CDR3 size: 15 residues. Germline V gene lookup returns CDR1 SGHTA and CDR2 FQGNSA. V was clipped by 2 bases and J by 0 bases, with 8 bases between them. The CDR3: CASSLSGVSYNEQFF. The CDR3 bases are TGTGCCAGCAGCTTATCGGGAGTCTCCTACAATGAGCAGTTCTTC. Based on the CDR3 plus reference TRBV7-2 and TRBJ2-1, the full variable domain is GAGVSQSPSNKVTEKGKDVELRCDPISGHTALYWYRQSLGQGLEFLIYFQGNSAPDKSGLPSDRFSAERTGGSVSTLTIQRTQQEDSAVYLCASSLSGVSYNEQFFGPGTRLTVL.

This clonotype was counted ten times or more. The chain couples TRBV27 to TRBJ1-2; D is perhaps TRBD1 (6 bases). The V end lost 6 bases, the J end lost 9 bases, and 17 bases lay between the germline ends. This CDR3 is 13 amino acids long. Germline CDR1 is MNHEY and CDR2 is SMNVEV (reference sequence). The CDR3 DNA reads TGTGCCAGCAGCAAAGATAACAGGGATCGCTACACCTTC. It is translated as CASSKDNRDRYTF.

This clonotype was seen ten or more times. V is TRBV5-5 and J is TRBJ2-7; D remains unclear. CDR3 length: 15 amino acids. The V gene lost 0 bases and the J gene lost 4 bases, with 14 bases spanning the gap. CDR1 is SGHKS, CDR2 YYEKEE, per germline (reference sequence). CDR3: CASSLVASQPYEQYF. The CDR3 DNA reads TGTGCCAGCAGCTTGGTCGCGTCGCAGCCTTACGAGCAGTACTTC.

This clonotype was observed many times. The chain recombines TRBV7-2 with TRBJ1-4; D unclear. V was shortened by 6 bases and J by 7 bases, with 12 bases between the two germline ends. CDR1 and CDR2 from the germline V gene are SGHTA and FQGNSA. This CDR3 region has 13 residues. CDR3 bases: TGTGCCAGCAGTCAACGACGAGTTGAAAAACTGTTTTTT. Protein sequence: CASSQRRVEKLFF.

The sample holds many counts of this clonotype. The V call is TRBV7-2, the J call TRBJ2-2; 9 bases align to TRBD2. With V trimmed by 9 bases and J by 3 bases, 2 bases remained unmatched. Germline assignment: CDR1 SGHTA and CDR2 FQGNSA. The CDR3 runs to 13 residues. This CDR3 is CASRLADTGELFF. Here the CDR3 DNA reads TGTGCCAGTAGACTAGCGGACACCGGGGAGCTGTTTTTT.